Included here is one TCR beta chain sequence, with context. The data were obtained in a study of T cell changes during pregnancy in multiple sclerosis. Germline V gene sequence: CDR1 SNHLY, CDR2 FYNNEI. The CDR3 is 15 residues long. Trimming took 3 bases from V and 5 from J; bases not matched to a gene: 3. Sequenced by immunoSEQ multiplex PCR; TCRdb stores in-frame clones only, minus some. The data contain 50,000 to 70,000 clones, 75% to 95% of them singletons. The sequences come from CD8+ T cells from peripheral blood mononuclear cells, collected before pregnancy. This sequence joins TRBV2 and TRBJ1-5, with 11 bases aligning to TRBD1. The receptor comes from a female donor with multiple sclerosis, enrolled in a pregnancy study. In DNA form, the CDR3 reads TGTGCCAGCAGTGAGGGACAGGGGGGTCATCAGCCCCAGCATTTT. Protein sequence: CASSEGQGGHQPQHF.